The 23 T cell receptor beta chains listed next were all sequenced from one sample in a study of control samples from healthy donors and cancer patients. Sequencing was performed with immunoSEQ multiplex PCR; in TCRdb, only in-frame clones are kept and a portion is missing. The data show about 100,000 clones, with roughly 92% seen just once and about 2.9% held by the top ten. The specimen sequenced was blood. The receptors shown here come from a human donor in good health. The donor label of this sample is uncertain.

The J gene is TRBJ2-4, the V gene TRBV6-7; D is ambiguous. TRBV6-7 is flagged as an ORF with uncertain function. This CDR3 is 11 amino acids long. Deletions cut 0 bases from V and 8 bases from J, with 2 bases between. The CDR3 loop is CASSYSDIQYF. The CDR3 nucleotides read TGTGCCAGCAGTTACTCTGACATTCAGTACTTC.

This chain links TRBV28 with TRBJ2-7; 9 bases fit TRBD2. The germline V gene encodes CDR1 MDHEN and CDR2 SYDVKM. The CDR3 has 14 residues. Trimming cost V 7 bases and J 3 bases; bases outside gene matches: 7. The CDR3 DNA reads as TGTGCCAGCACGAGCGGGGGGACAAACTACGAGCAGTACTTC. Its protein is CASTSGGTNYEQYF.

The genes are TRBV5-1 and TRBJ2-2; D call uncertain. Trimming took off 5 bases at V and 4 bases at J, with 9 bases between the two ends. CDR3 length: 13 residues. CDR1 and CDR2 from the germline V gene are SGHRS and YFSETQ. The CDR3 sequence: CASSMESTGELFF. The CDR3 DNA reads TGCGCCAGCAGTATGGAGTCCACCGGGGAGCTGTTTTTT.

The chain is built from TRBV6-5 and TRBJ2-1; 10 nucleotides line up with TRBD2. J was trimmed by 8 bases and V by 8 bases; bases with no gene match: 6. This CDR3 comprises 13 residues. CDR1 and CDR2 from the germline V gene are MNHEY and SVGAGI. CDR3 sequence reads: CASDSGGVHEQFF. The CDR3 nucleotides read TGTGCCAGCGACAGCGGGGGGGTCCATGAGCAGTTCTTC.

The chain uses TRBV12-3 or TRBV12-4 and TRBJ1-5; D ambiguous. V was cut by 6 bases and J by 9 bases, with 15 bases left in between. The CDR3 spans 13 residues. CDR3 nucleotides: TGTGCCAGCAGAAGGACTTCCTCGGGGCCCCAGCATTTT. Encoded protein: CASRRTSSGPQHF.

The chain combines TRBV9 with TRBJ2-3; 7 nucleotides match TRBD1. This CDR3 is 14 amino acids long. Germline-derived CDR1 and CDR2 are SGDLS and YYNGEE. The V and J ends lost 4 bases and 2 bases, in that order; junction bases with no gene match: 4. The CDR3 protein is CASSSTGNTDTQYF. The CDR3 DNA reads TGTGCCAGCAGCTCGACAGGGAACACAGATACGCAGTATTTT.

The chain employs TRBV7-3 and TRBJ2-3; D is perhaps TRBD1 (5 bases). This CDR3 comprises 14 residues. Germline CDR1 SGHTA, CDR2 FQGTGA. The V end lost 5 bases, the J end lost 3 bases, and 12 bases lay between the germline ends. CDR3 sequence (DNA): TGTGCCAGCAGCGAAGGACACCAAACAGATACGCAGTATTTT. Its translation is CASSEGHQTDTQYF. The full variable domain, with the rest looked up from reference TRBV7-3 and TRBJ2-3, is GAGVSQTPSNKVTEKGKYVELRCDPISGHTALYWYRQSLGQGPEFLIYFQGTGAADDSGLPNDRFFAVRPEGSVSTLKIQRTERGDSAVYLCASSEGHQTDTQYFGPGTRLTVL.

In nucleotides, the CDR3 is TGCGCCAGCAGCCAAGAGGAGGCGCTCTCTGGAAACACCATATATTTT. It encodes CASSQEEALSGNTIYF. This chain uses TRBV4-1 with TRBJ1-3; no clear D gene. Germline lookup yields CDR1 MGHRA and CDR2 YSYEKL. There are 16 residues in the CDR3. V lost 0 bases and J 0 bases, leaving 9 bases between the germline ends.

The V call is TRBV6-2 or TRBV6-3, the J call TRBJ2-1; 9 bases align to TRBD2. V lost 2 bases and J lost 7; bases outside the gene matches: 6. Germline CDR1 is MNHEY and CDR2 is SVGEGT. The CDR3 loop spans 15 amino acids. In DNA form, the CDR3 reads TGTGCCAGCAGTTACATGGCGGGGGGGAGTAATGAGCAGTTCTTC. Protein product: CASSYMAGGSNEQFF.

This clone came up once. The rearrangement joins TRBV5-6 to TRBJ2-7; no clear D. Trimming shortened V by 2 bases and J by 7 bases, and 7 bases separated the two germline ends. Germline V gene sequence: CDR1 SGHDT, CDR2 YYEEEE. The CDR3 is 11 amino acids. The CDR3 DNA sequence: TGTGCCAGCAGCTTAAGCCTAGAGCAGTACTTC. Encoded protein: CASSLSLEQYF.

This clone was recorded only once. The gene calls are TRBV2 and TRBJ1-3; a possible D gene is TRBD1 (5 bases). Germline CDR1 is SNHLY and CDR2 is FYNNEI. V gave up 8 bases and J gave up 2 bases, with 16 bases separating them. The CDR3 is made up of 15 amino acids. CDR3 region: CASQRGGTTGNTIYF. As DNA, the CDR3 is TGTGCCAGCCAGAGGGGAGGGACTACTGGAAACACCATATATTTT.

The chain couples TRBV6-5 to TRBJ1-4, with 9 bases that match TRBD1. The germline CDR1 and CDR2 sequences are MNHEY and SVGAGI. Trimming took 0 bases from V and 8 from J; bases not matched to a gene: 4. The CDR3 runs 15 residues. The CDR3 protein is CASSYSGTGLEKLFF. The CDR3 DNA reads TGTGCCAGCAGTTACTCGGGGACAGGGCTCGAAAAACTGTTTTTT.

J is TRBJ1-1 and V is TRBV6-5; TRBD1 is a possible D gene (6 bases). Germline values: CDR1 MNHEY, CDR2 SVGAGI. CDR3 size: 13 residues. With 6 bases removed from V and 2 bases from J, the gap between germline ends came to 10 bases. CDR3 bases: TGTGCCAGCAGGCCACAGGGAAACACTGAAGCTTTCTTT. The encoded protein is CASRPQGNTEAFF.

The rearrangement links TRBV12-5 to TRBJ1-1; weak D call: TRBD1 (6 bases). CDR1 is LGHNT and CDR2 is FRNRAP in the germline V gene. This CDR3 region has 18 residues. Trimming took 2 bases from V and 0 from J, leaving 19 bases between them. CDR3 DNA: TGTGCTAGTGGTTTGACTCAGGGGCGGGGTATCATGAACACTGAAGCTTTCTTT. Amino acid sequence: CASGLTQGRGIMNTEAFF.

The rearrangement uses TRBV7-2 and TRBJ2-3; D not resolved. CDR3 length: 13 residues. The germline V gene has CDR1 SGHTA and CDR2 FQGNSA. The ends were cut back, 1 base at V and 3 bases at J, with 5 bases in the middle. Written as DNA, the CDR3 is TGTGCCAGCAGCTTAGTCCGAACAGATACGCAGTATTTT. This gives the protein CASSLVRTDTQYF.

The rearrangement uses TRBV10-2 and TRBJ1-1; D is uncertain. V lost 8 bases to trimming and J lost 5 bases, with 18 bases between them. The CDR3 is made up of 14 amino acids. The germline V gene encodes CDR1 WSHSY and CDR2 SAAADI. The CDR3, as DNA: TGCGCCAGCGTCAACAATTTAGGGTTTACTGAAGCTTTCTTT. Translated: CASVNNLGFTEAFF.

V and J are TRBV5-1 and TRBJ1-1; D might be TRBD1 (5 bases). Trimming stripped 6 bases from V and 3 bases from J, with 18 bases between. The CDR3 loop spans 15 amino acids. Germline V gene data show CDR1 as SGHRS and CDR2 as YFSETQ. CDR3 in amino acids: CASTPGGLRDTEAFF. CDR3 in DNA: TGCGCCAGCACTCCGGGGGGACTCCGTGACACTGAAGCTTTCTTT.

This sequence joins TRBV30 and TRBJ1-5; unclear D gene. Germline V gene sequence: CDR1 GTSNPN, CDR2 SVGIG (reference sequence). The CDR3 extends over 15 amino acids. V lost 1 base and J lost 3, with 13 bases in between. In DNA, the CDR3 is TGTGCCTGGAGTGGAGGCAGGATATACAATCAGCCCCAGCATTTT. Its translation is CAWSGGRIYNQPQHF. Using reference TRBV30 and TRBJ1-5 for the parts outside the CDR3, the full variable domain is SQTIHQWPATLVQPVGSPLSLECTVEGTSNPNLYWYRQAAGRGLQLLFYSVGIGQISSEVPQNLSASRPQDRQFILSSKKLLLSDSGFYLCAWSGGRIYNQPQHFGDGTRLSIL.

V is TRBV28 and J is TRBJ1-1, with 7 bases that match TRBD1. The CDR3 runs to 15 residues. Unmatched junction bases numbered 9, after V lost 4 bases and J lost 4 bases. Germline values: CDR1 MDHEN, CDR2 SYDVKM. The DNA for the CDR3 is TGTGCCAGCAGTTCAACAGGGGATCTAGGCACTGAAGCTTTCTTT. It specifies CASSSTGDLGTEAFF.

This chain links TRBV3-1 (or the pseudogene TRBV3-2) with TRBJ2-3, with D possibly being TRBD2 (6 bases). The germline CDR1 and CDR2 sequences are LGHDT and YNNKEL (reference sequence). The CDR3 consists of 20 residues. Trimming pared 5 bases from V and 3 bases from J, leaving 30 bases between. CDR3 DNA: TGTGCCAGCAGCGTTCGGGGCAGGGAAAGCGGGTTCGGTATGACAGATACGCAGTATTTT. Protein: CASSVRGRESGFGMTDTQYF.

Written as DNA, the CDR3 is TGTGCCACCAGTGATTTCCCCACAGATACGCAGTATTTT. It translates to CATSDFPTDTQYF. The V and J genes are TRBV24-1 and TRBJ2-3; D not resolved. CDR1 is KGHDR, CDR2 SFDVKD, per germline. The CDR3 has 13 amino acids. The germline V and J ends were trimmed by 1 base and 2 bases, with 3 bases remaining between them.

The rearrangement uses TRBV9 and TRBJ1-3; D not resolved. V shed 1 base and J shed 0 bases, with 11 bases lying between them. Germline V CDR1 and CDR2: SGDLS, YYNGEE. This CDR3 contains 16 residues. CDR3 nucleotide sequence: TGTGCCAGCAGCGTATCAAAAGTTGGCTCTGGAAACACCATATATTTT. Translation gives CASSVSKVGSGNTIYF.

The chain employs TRBV19 and TRBJ1-6; D might be TRBD1 (6 bases). Trimming took off 5 bases at V and 6 bases at J, with 14 bases between the two ends. This CDR3 is 15 amino acids long. Germline V gene data show CDR1 as LNHDA and CDR2 as SQIVND (reference sequence). The CDR3 DNA reads TGTGCCAGTAGTCGCCGACAGGATGGTAATTCACCCCTCCACTTT. As protein: CASSRRQDGNSPLHF. Variable domain in full (rest from reference TRBV19 and TRBJ1-6): DGGITQSPKYLFRKEGQNVTLSCEQNLNHDAMYWYRQDPGQGLRLIYYSQIVNDFQKGDIAEGYSVSREKKESFPLTVTSAQKNPTAFYLCASSRRQDGNSPLHFGNGTRLTVT.